The rows below give T cell receptor beta chains drawn from one sample of a study of regulatory T cells in long-lasting Graves disease. TCRdb reanalysed the multiplex PCR reads using MiXCR and keeps one entry per CDR3 protein. The table shows about 220,000 distinct CDR3 sequences, with roughly 19% occurring only once. The same specimen was also included in a second study, on T cells in Graves' hyperthyroidism and ophthalmopathy.

The material was peripheral blood mononuclear cells (PBMCs), obtained at new diagnosis, from a patient treated with antithyroid drugs. Receptors were obtained from a woman younger than 45 with Graves disease. Each CDR3 is given with its conserved first and last residue. D genes are given only for firm matches. For some rows the clone size is stated as once, few or many, or as a class when expanded; others skip it.

v_call: TRBV12-3/TRBV12-4
d_call: -
j_call: TRBJ2-2
clone_size: -
cdr3_nt: TGTGCCAGCAGTAGTCTGCCGAACACCGGGGAGCTGTTTTTT
cdr3_aa: CASSSLPNTGELFF

v_call: TRBV11-2
d_call: TRBD2
j_call: TRBJ2-1
clone_size: many
cdr3_nt: TGTGCCAGCAGCTTAATCGGACTAGCGGGTAATGAGCAGTTCTTC
cdr3_aa: CASSLIGLAGNEQFF

v_call: TRBV5-4
d_call: TRBD2
j_call: TRBJ2-5
clone_size: many
cdr3_nt: TGTGCCAGCATTGCTAGCGGGAGGTCAGAGACCCAGTACTTC
cdr3_aa: CASIASGRSETQYF

v_call: TRBV12-3/TRBV12-4
d_call: TRBD1
j_call: TRBJ2-4
clone_size: -
cdr3_nt: TGTGCCAGCAGTCCCGGACAGGGCGCGGCCAAAAACATTCAGTACTTC
cdr3_aa: CASSPGQGAAKNIQYF

v_call: TRBV6-2/TRBV6-3
d_call: -
j_call: TRBJ1-6
clone_size: many
cdr3_nt: TGTGCCAGCAGTTACTTGAGTGGCAGGGGCAGAGGGTCCTATAATTCACCCCTCCACTTT
cdr3_aa: CASSYLSGRGRGSYNSPLHF

v_call: TRBV10-3
d_call: TRBD2
j_call: TRBJ2-3
clone_size: many
cdr3_nt: TGTGCCATCAGTGAAGAAGCGGGAGCTACAGATACGCAGTATTTT
cdr3_aa: CAISEEAGATDTQYF

v_call: TRBV12-3/TRBV12-4
d_call: -
j_call: TRBJ1-5
clone_size: many
cdr3_nt: TGTGCCAGCAGTTTCGACGGGCTTTCTCGCAATCAGCCCCAGCATTTT
cdr3_aa: CASSFDGLSRNQPQHF

v_call: TRBV12-3/TRBV12-4
d_call: -
j_call: TRBJ2-3
clone_size: many
cdr3_nt: TGTGCCAGCAGACTAGGGGTCAGCACAGATACGCAGTATTTT
cdr3_aa: CASRLGVSTDTQYF

v_call: TRBV6-5
d_call: TRBD2
j_call: TRBJ2-6
clone_size: few
cdr3_nt: TGTGCCAGCAGTTACTCAGGGTGGGGACTACCTAGCGGGAGGACGGACTCTGGGGCCAACGTCCTGACTTTC
cdr3_aa: CASSYSGWGLPSGRTDSGANVLTF

v_call: TRBV11-2
d_call: -
j_call: TRBJ2-3
clone_size: many
cdr3_nt: TGTGCCAGCAGCTTAGCGGGAGCTAGAACGCAGTATTTT
cdr3_aa: CASSLAGARTQYF

v_call: TRBV28
d_call: TRBD2
j_call: TRBJ2-1
clone_size: -
cdr3_nt: TGTGCCAGCAGTTCCAGACTAGCGTTTATCTCCTACAATGAGCAGTTCTTC
cdr3_aa: CASSSRLAFISYNEQFF

v_call: TRBV20-1
d_call: -
j_call: TRBJ2-7
clone_size: many
cdr3_nt: TGCAGTGCTAGAGATTCCCGACAGACCGCCTACGAGCAGTACTTC
cdr3_aa: CSARDSRQTAYEQYF

v_call: TRBV9
d_call: TRBD1
j_call: TRBJ2-5
clone_size: -
cdr3_nt: TGTGCCAGCAGCGTAGAATCAGGGGGCGACCAAGAGACCCAGTACTTC
cdr3_aa: CASSVESGGDQETQYF

v_call: TRBV28
d_call: -
j_call: TRBJ2-5
clone_size: many
cdr3_nt: TGTGCCAGCAGTTCATGGGACGGAGATCAAGAGACCCAGTACTTC
cdr3_aa: CASSSWDGDQETQYF

v_call: TRBV13
d_call: -
j_call: TRBJ2-7
clone_size: many
cdr3_nt: TGTGCCAGCAGCTCCAACAGGGTGTACGAGCAGTACTTC
cdr3_aa: CASSSNRVYEQYF

v_call: TRBV27
d_call: -
j_call: TRBJ2-5
clone_size: few
cdr3_nt: TGTGCCAGCAGTCCACCGTCCCGATTGGAGACCCAGTACTTC
cdr3_aa: CASSPPSRLETQYF

v_call: TRBV6-1
d_call: -
j_call: TRBJ1-2
clone_size: few
cdr3_nt: TGTGCCAGCAGTGGGACAGTGAATGGCTACACCTTC
cdr3_aa: CASSGTVNGYTF

v_call: TRBV19
d_call: -
j_call: TRBJ1-1
clone_size: many
cdr3_nt: TGTGCCAGTAGACAGTATTCGGAGAACACTGAAGCTTTCTTT
cdr3_aa: CASRQYSENTEAFF

v_call: TRBV18
d_call: -
j_call: TRBJ1-5
clone_size: -
cdr3_nt: TGTGCCAGCTCACCACAAGGACAGAATAGCAATCAGCCCCAGCATTTT
cdr3_aa: CASSPQGQNSNQPQHF

v_call: TRBV20-1
d_call: -
j_call: TRBJ1-5
clone_size: few
cdr3_nt: TGCAGTGCTAGAGATGGGAGAGGAAAACTTAGCAATCAGCCCCAGCATTTT
cdr3_aa: CSARDGRGKLSNQPQHF

v_call: TRBV30
d_call: -
j_call: TRBJ2-7
clone_size: many
cdr3_nt: TGTGCCTGGAGTAAGGGAACACCTTACGAGCAGTACTTC
cdr3_aa: CAWSKGTPYEQYF

v_call: TRBV28
d_call: -
j_call: TRBJ1-4
clone_size: many
cdr3_nt: TGTGCCAGCAGTCCTTCAGGGATTGGTTATGAAAAACTGTTTTTT
cdr3_aa: CASSPSGIGYEKLFF